This T cell receptor (beta chain) was observed in a study of T cells in Graves' hyperthyroidism and ophthalmopathy. Overall study findings and caveats: Most thyroid clonotypes that were expanded above 0.001 also turned up in blood.

Regions amplified from RNA transcripts were the TCR beta CDR3 regions. TCR CDR3 underwent first-round RT-PCR with the HTBI primer set. In TCRdb, the multiplex PCR reads were re-called with MiXCR into one record per CDR3 protein. The sample contains about 640,000 distinct CDR3 sequences, less than 45% of which appear only once. Reasons for excluding patients were uncontrolled infection, other autoimmune disease, pregnancy or lactation. V trimming: 3 bases; J trimming: 2 bases; junction bases outside the gene matches: 5. Germline V gives CDR1 KGHDR, CDR2 SFDVKD. The CDR3 totals 16 residues. In its sample, this clonotype was seen a few times. The antigen remains unidentified.

Sequencing used peripheral blood or thyroid tissue (not recorded which). This sequence joins TRBV24-1 and TRBJ2-2, with TRBD2 matching 7 bases. This receptor was taken from an adult man with Graves' disease, either hyperthyroidism or ophthalmopathy (not recorded which). The CDR3 is CATSDSPGGNTGELFF. CDR3 coding DNA: TGTGCCACCAGTGATAGTCCGGGGGGTAACACCGGGGAGCTGTTTTTT.